This T cell receptor (beta chain) was retrieved from a study of cytomegalovirus exposure and HLA in healthy donors. Study details: An analysis done earlier identified approximately 120 million unique TCR beta sequences from 150 million to 200 million T cells. Roughly 85 million unique TCRs from HLA-typed donors made up an early data release. Points from the study as a whole: In a later analysis, V- and J-gene trimming of beta chains associated with a DCLRE1C missense variant, replicated independently.

The donors gave bone marrow, and they were healthy. PCR used 60 Vbeta primers and 13 Jbeta primers. Libraries were prepared by immunoSEQ multiplex PCR; TCRdb keeps only in-frame clonotypes and omits some of them. The repertoire has over 150,000 clones, 70% to 90% of them found once; the top ten carry over 0.8%. About this clone itself: Its antigen is currently unknown.

The clonotype was recovered from a woman aged 25 to 39 in good health and CMV-seronegative. The sequenced material came from PBMCs.

CDR3 protein: CASSLESVNEKLFF. CDR3 sequence (DNA): TGCGCCAGCAGCTTGGAGTCGGTGAATGAAAAACTGTTTTTT. The chain has TRBV5-1 and TRBJ1-4; D is undetermined. Germline CDR1 is SGHRS and CDR2 is YFSETQ. This CDR3 spans 14 amino acids. Trimming cost V 0 bases and J 5 bases, with 8 bases left between them.